These 9 T cell receptor beta chains originate from one sample sequenced in a study of blood T cell repertoires in COVID-19. Clones were sequenced by immunoSEQ multiplex PCR, and TCRdb holds only the in-frame ones, with some missing. The sample holds roughly 56,000 clones, about 89% seen once. The sample consisted of peripheral blood. The receptors were gathered from a human donor in a cohort sampled during active COVID-19.

This sequence joins TRBV6-4 and TRBJ2-3; 10 nucleotides align to TRBD1. CDR1 and CDR2 from the germline V gene are MRHNA and SNTAGT. V gave up 10 bases and J gave up 2 bases; unmatched junction bases: 18. The CDR3 loop spans 18 amino acids. Written as DNA, the CDR3 is TGTGCCACCACCTCCGGGACAGGGGCGGAGGGGCCCACAGATACGCAGTATTTT. Protein: CATTSGTGAEGPTDTQYF.

The chain couples TRBV2 to TRBJ1-6, with D perhaps TRBD1 (5 bases). V lost 2 bases and J lost 11, with 13 bases in between. Germline assignment: CDR1 SNHLY and CDR2 FYNNEI. This CDR3 contains 14 residues. The CDR3: CASSEQGAGPPLHF. CDR3 bases: TGTGCCAGCAGTGAACAGGGTGCCGGACCACCCCTCCACTTT.

The chain joins TRBV4-1 to TRBJ1-1, with a possible D match to TRBD1 (5 bases). Between the trimmed V and J ends, which lost 3 bases and 4 bases, there was a span of 21 bases. Germline CDR1 MGHRA, CDR2 YSYEKL. This CDR3 contains 17 residues. CDR3 amino acids: CASSHTLPGKGATEAFF. The CDR3 bases are TGCGCCAGCAGCCACACTCTCCCAGGGAAGGGTGCCACTGAAGCTTTCTTT.

The chain is built from TRBV5-1 and TRBJ2-5; TRBD2 matches 9 bases. The germline V gene has CDR1 SGHRS and CDR2 YFSETQ. This CDR3 has 15 amino acids. The V gene end was trimmed by 2 bases and the J gene end by 5 bases; junction bases not matched to a gene: 7. CDR3 sequence reads: CASSFRAGGRETQYF. CDR3 in DNA: TGCGCCAGCAGCTTCAGAGCGGGGGGCAGGGAGACCCAGTACTTC.

This clone came up once. This chain uses TRBV25-1 with TRBJ1-2; 7 nucleotides line up with TRBD1. The CDR3 totals 13 residues. V was pared by 6 bases and J by 4 bases, with 5 bases of the junction left unmatched. CDR1 and CDR2 (germline): MGHDK, SYGVNS. The CDR3 sequence is CASSWDSSYGYTF. The CDR3 DNA reads TGTGCCAGCAGCTGGGACAGTAGCTATGGCTACACCTTC.

The genes are TRBV2 and TRBJ2-7; 9 nucleotides agree with TRBD1. Trimming at V came to 4 bases and at J to 3 bases, leaving 7 bases not matched to a gene. The CDR3 has 15 residues. Germline loops: CDR1 SNHLY, CDR2 FYNNEI. The CDR3 nucleotides are TGTGCCAGCAGTGCTGACAGGGGGGCTGGCTACGAGCAGTACTTC. Translation: CASSADRGAGYEQYF. The whole variable domain, filled in from reference TRBV2 and TRBJ2-7, reads EPEVTQTPSHQVTQMGQEVILRCVPISNHLYFYWYRQILGQKVEFLVSFYNNEISEKSEIFDDQFSVERPDGSNFTLKIRSTKLEDSAMYFCASSADRGAGYEQYFGPGTRLTVT.

The chain carries TRBV10-3 and TRBJ2-1; 14 bases agree with TRBD2. Germline V CDR1 and CDR2: ENHRY, SYGVKD. After removal of 2 bases from V and 9 bases from J, the junction contained 3 bases not matched to a gene. The CDR3 totals 15 residues. The CDR3 coding sequence is TGTGCCATCAGTGAGGCGGGACTAGCGGGGGTTGAGCAGTTCTTC. Translated, it gives CAISEAGLAGVEQFF.

The chain joins TRBV10-3 to TRBJ2-7, with 9 bases identical to TRBD1. Trimming cost V 2 bases and J 1 base; bases outside gene matches: 3. Germline CDR1 and CDR2: ENHRY and SYGVKD. The CDR3 covers 15 residues. The CDR3 sequence: CAISEADRGSYEQYF. The CDR3 DNA is TGTGCCATCAGTGAGGCGGACAGGGGATCCTACGAGCAGTACTTC.

The J gene is TRBJ1-2, the V gene TRBV7-9, with 7 bases fitting TRBD1. J was trimmed by 4 bases and V by 1 base; bases with no gene match: 18. Germline CDR1 reads SEHNR; CDR2 reads FQNEAQ (reference sequence). The CDR3 has 19 residues. In DNA form, the CDR3 reads TGTGCCAGCAGCTTAGAAGCAGGGGGACATGTTATCCGACTCTATGGCTACACCTTC. Translation: CASSLEAGGHVIRLYGYTF.